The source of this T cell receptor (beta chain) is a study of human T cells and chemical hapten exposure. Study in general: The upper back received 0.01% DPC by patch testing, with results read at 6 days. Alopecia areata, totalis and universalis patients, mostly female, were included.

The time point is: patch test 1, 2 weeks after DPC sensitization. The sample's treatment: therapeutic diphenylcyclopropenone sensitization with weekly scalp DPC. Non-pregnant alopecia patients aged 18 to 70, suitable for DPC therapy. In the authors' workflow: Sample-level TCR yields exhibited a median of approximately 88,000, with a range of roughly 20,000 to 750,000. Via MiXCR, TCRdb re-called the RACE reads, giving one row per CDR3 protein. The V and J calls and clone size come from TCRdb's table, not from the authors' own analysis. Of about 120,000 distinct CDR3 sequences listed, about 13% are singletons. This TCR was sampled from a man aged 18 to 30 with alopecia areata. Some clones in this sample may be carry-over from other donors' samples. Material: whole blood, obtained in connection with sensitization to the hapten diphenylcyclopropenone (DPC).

CDR3 amino acids: CASSQVGLTNTGELFF. Written as DNA, the CDR3 is TGCGCCAGCAGCCAAGTGGGACTTACGAACACCGGGGAGCTGTTTTTT. The chain links TRBV4-1 to TRBJ2-2; a possible D gene is TRBD2 (6 bases). Trimming took 1 base from V and 0 from J, leaving 9 bases between them. Germline V gene sequence: CDR1 MGHRA, CDR2 YSYEKL. The length of the CDR3 is 16 residues.